The 14 T cell receptor beta chains reported below all come from one sample, sequenced in a study of shared clonotypes between healthy human individuals. The naive CD8 fraction comprised CD45RO-negative cells positively selected for CCR7 and excluded terminally differentiated effector memory CD45RA+ cells. Assay: immunoSEQ multiplex PCR; the TCRdb copy retains only in-frame clones and omits some. The table has millions of clones, 93% seen once. The sequenced material came from naive CD8+ T cells from PBMCs. Every receptor here comes from a man aged 18-30 years in good health. Some clones in this sample may be carry-over from other donors' samples.

The rearrangement links TRBV6-5 to TRBJ2-7; no definite D call. CDR1 MNHEY and CDR2 SVGAGI come from the germline V gene. The CDR3 consists of 15 residues. V was pared by 0 bases and J by 1 base, with 10 bases between. The CDR3 sequence is CASSYSKAGSYEQYF. CDR3 DNA sequence: TGTGCCAGCAGTTACTCGAAGGCCGGGTCCTACGAGCAGTACTTC.

The gene calls are TRBV6-6 and TRBJ1-2; D is unclear. The V gene's germline CDR1 is MNHNY and CDR2 SVGAGI (reference sequence). There are 15 residues in the CDR3. V lost 0 bases and J lost 2, with 10 bases in between. The CDR3 nucleotides read TGTGCCAGCAGTTACTCTGATCCGGGAAACTATGGCTACACCTTC. Amino acid sequence: CASSYSDPGNYGYTF.

This chain links TRBV7-9 with TRBJ2-1; D possibly corresponds to TRBD2 (5 bases). CDR3 size: 12 residues. Trimming removed 1 base from V and 15 bases from J, with 13 bases in between. Germline values: CDR1 SEHNR, CDR2 FQNEAQ (reference sequence). The CDR3, as DNA: TGTGCCAGCAGCTTAGGGAGGCAGGAGTGGTTCTTC. It translates to CASSLGRQEWFF.

V usage is TRBV14 and J usage is TRBJ2-1; D remains ambiguous. V lost 3 bases and J 1 base, leaving 13 bases between the germline ends. Germline V CDR1 and CDR2: SGHDN, FVKESK. This CDR3 is built from 16 residues. The CDR3: CASSQVGGVSYNEQFF. The CDR3 DNA follows: TGTGCCAGCAGCCAGGTCGGTGGAGTTTCCTACAATGAGCAGTTCTTC.

The chain carries TRBV28 and TRBJ2-7; D is possibly TRBD1 (5 bases). The CDR3 totals 14 residues. V gave up 6 bases and J gave up 2 bases, with 14 bases separating them. Germline V gene lookup returns CDR1 MDHEN and CDR2 SYDVKM. The CDR3: CASRDSHAAYEQYF. The CDR3 DNA reads as TGTGCCAGCAGAGACAGCCACGCGGCCTACGAGCAGTACTTC.

The chain is built from TRBV19 and TRBJ2-7; unclear D gene. Deletions cut 5 bases from V and 0 bases from J, with 8 bases between. The germline V gene encodes CDR1 LNHDA and CDR2 SQIVND (reference sequence). CDR3 length: 13 amino acids. The CDR3 reads CASSVESSYEQYF. The CDR3 nucleotides are TGTGCCAGTAGTGTGGAATCCTCCTACGAGCAGTACTTC.

This clone has a handful of counts. This chain uses TRBV7-9 with TRBJ1-5, with D maybe TRBD1 (6 bases). The CDR3 spans 14 residues. The germline gives CDR1 SEHNR, CDR2 FQNEAQ (reference sequence). Trimming shortened V by 4 bases and J by 3 bases, and 10 bases separated the two germline ends. The CDR3 is CASSWGAANQPQHF. For the CDR3, the DNA is TGTGCCAGCAGCTGGGGGGCAGCCAATCAGCCCCAGCATTTT.

This chain links TRBV27 with TRBJ2-3; no firm D call. CDR1 is MNHEY and CDR2 is SMNVEV in the germline V gene (reference sequence). Trimming removed 6 bases at V and 4 bases at J, with 11 bases between. This CDR3 comprises 13 residues. DNA of the CDR3: TGTGCCAGCAGATCCACCTGGTCAGATACGCAGTATTTT. Translation gives CASRSTWSDTQYF.

For this clone: In the same sample, other DNA sequences code for this CDR3. The CDR3 coding sequence is TGTGCCAGCAGCCTGCTTGGGCCGCGGGAGACCCAGTACTTC. This translates into CASSLLGPRETQYF. J is TRBJ2-5 and V is TRBV28; D is ambiguous. The V end lost 6 bases, the J end lost 5 bases, and 16 bases lay between the germline ends. The CDR3 runs 14 residues. Germline V gene lookup returns CDR1 MDHEN and CDR2 SYDVKM.

The chain carries TRBV4-3 and TRBJ2-7; TRBD1 agrees at 7 bases. J lost 1 base, V lost 0 bases, and 6 bases had no gene match. Germline lookup yields CDR1 LGHNA and CDR2 YSLEER. The CDR3 sequence is 16 residues long. CDR3 in amino acids: CASSQDETGPSYEQYF. CDR3 sequence (DNA): TGCGCCAGCAGCCAAGATGAGACAGGGCCGTCCTACGAGCAGTACTTC.

The rearrangement joins TRBV4-1 to TRBJ1-2, with D uncertain. The CDR3 has 16 residues. Germline CDR1 reads MGHRA; CDR2 reads YSYEKL. Trimming pared 1 base from V and 3 bases from J, leaving 15 bases between. CDR3 sequence (DNA): TGCGCCAGCAGCCAAGTCTTATATACGGCCGACTATGGCTACACCTTC. Amino acids: CASSQVLYTADYGYTF.

V and J are TRBV28 and TRBJ2-3, with TRBD2 as a possible D gene (6 bases). The CDR3 covers 17 residues. The V end lost 7 bases, the J end lost 2 bases, and 22 bases lay between the germline ends. The germline V gene has CDR1 MDHEN and CDR2 SYDVKM. The CDR3 loop is CASTGLMGQEYTDTQYF. The CDR3 nucleotides are TGTGCCAGCACTGGACTAATGGGGCAGGAATACACAGATACGCAGTATTTT. Full variable domain (missing parts from reference TRBV28 and TRBJ2-3): DVKVTQSSRYLVKRTGEKVFLECVQDMDHENMFWYRQDPGLGLRLIYFSYDVKMKEKGDIPEGYSVSREKKERFSLILESASTNQTSMYLCASTGLMGQEYTDTQYFGPGTRLTVL.

Turning to this clone: The same CDR3 arises from other DNA sequences in this sample as well. This rearrangement joins TRBV29-1 to TRBJ2-7, with D unresolved. The V and J ends lost 5 bases and 0 bases respectively, with 8 bases between them. From germline, CDR1 is SQVTM and CDR2 ANQGSEA. This CDR3 has 12 residues. The chain's CDR3 is CSVRQSSYEQYF. CDR3 nucleotides: TGCAGCGTTCGGCAGAGCTCCTACGAGCAGTACTTC.

The chain employs TRBV19 and TRBJ1-4; D ambiguous. Germline lookup yields CDR1 LNHDA and CDR2 SQIVND (reference sequence). This CDR3 is built from 16 residues. Deletions cut 2 bases from V and 0 bases from J, with 10 bases between. The chain's CDR3 is CASSILPRPTNEKLFF. In nucleotides, the CDR3 is TGTGCCAGTAGTATACTTCCTCGACCAACTAATGAAAAACTGTTTTTT.